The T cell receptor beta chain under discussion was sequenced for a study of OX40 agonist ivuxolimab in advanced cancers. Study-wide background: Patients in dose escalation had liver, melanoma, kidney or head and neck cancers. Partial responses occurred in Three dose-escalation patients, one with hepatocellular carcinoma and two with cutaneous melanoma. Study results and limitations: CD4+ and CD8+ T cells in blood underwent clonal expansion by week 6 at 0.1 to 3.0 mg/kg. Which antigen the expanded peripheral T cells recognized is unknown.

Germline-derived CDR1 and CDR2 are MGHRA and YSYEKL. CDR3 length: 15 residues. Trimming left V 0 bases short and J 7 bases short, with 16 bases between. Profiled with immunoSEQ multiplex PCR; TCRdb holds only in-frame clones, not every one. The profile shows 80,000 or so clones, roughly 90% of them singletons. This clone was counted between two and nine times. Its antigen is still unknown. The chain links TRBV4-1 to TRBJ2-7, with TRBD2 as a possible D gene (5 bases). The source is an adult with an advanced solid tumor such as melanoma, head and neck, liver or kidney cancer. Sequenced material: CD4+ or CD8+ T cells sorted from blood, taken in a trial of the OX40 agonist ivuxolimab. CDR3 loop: CASSQDAGPPREQYF. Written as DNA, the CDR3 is TGCGCCAGCAGCCAAGACGCGGGCCCACCGCGGGAGCAGTACTTC.